This entry describes one T cell receptor beta chain. Its antigen is unidentified. Losses at the gene ends were 6 bases for V and 2 bases for J; bases not matched to a gene: 4. The CDR3 loop spans 14 amino acids. Looked up from germline, CDR1 is MNHEY and CDR2 is SVGAGI. The sample is drawn from a study of cytotoxic CD8 clonotypes in ibrutinib-treated CLL. Study-wide context: With a range of 6 to 36, the median treatment time before response samples were taken was approximately 11 months.

Produced via immunoSEQ multiplex PCR; TCRdb's table is partial and in-frame only. The repertoire holds about 120,000 clones, with more than 55% as singletons. Overall study results and limits: Whereas clonality rose at ibrutinib response, it declined toward baseline at progression. Clonality correlated strongly with circulating CD8+ T cells and exceeded age-matched healthy donors at baseline.

Libraries of TCR beta were made from around 2.1 micrograms of genomic DNA that came from cryopreserved PBMCs. The TCR sequence derives from a human donor with chronic lymphocytic leukemia. The starting material was PBMCs, obtained after 24 months of ibrutinib treatment. The V and J genes are TRBV6-5 and TRBJ1-5, with 7 bases fitting TRBD1. DNA for the CDR3: TGTGCCAGCAGACAGGGGTCGGGCAATCAGCCCCAGCATTTT. Residues: CASRQGSGNQPQHF.